A single sample gave rise to the 31 T cell receptor beta chains below, sequenced in a study of response to subunit inactivated influenza vaccine. TCRdb re-analysed the RT-PCR reads in MiXCR, keeping a single row per CDR3 protein. The data hold under 550,000 distinct CDR3 sequences, with approximately 7.7% observed a single time. This specimen was PBMCs from blood, taken 23 to 25 months after vaccination. The receptors derive from a man aged 50 to 69 who received an inactivated influenza vaccine.

This clonotype came up a few times. J is TRBJ1-5 and V is TRBV20-1, with a tentative D call TRBD1 (5 bases). The V gene lost 4 bases and the J gene lost 0 bases, with 10 bases spanning the gap. Per the germline V gene, CDR1 is DFQATT and CDR2 is SNEGSKA (reference sequence). There are 14 residues in the CDR3. CDR3 bases: TGCAGTGCTACGACAGCATATAGCAATCAGCCCCAGCATTTT. Translated: CSATTAYSNQPQHF.

This clonotype was seen only a few times. The CDR3 DNA follows: TGTGCCAGCAGTGTGAGGGGGCAGGGAGGCCCAACGAGGAAAAAACTGTTTTTT. This sequence encodes CASSVRGQGGPTRKKLFF. This chain connects TRBV2 to TRBJ1-4, with 7 bases identical to TRBD1. The CDR3 length is 18 residues. V lost 4 bases and J lost 9; bases outside the gene matches: 20. Germline-derived CDR1 and CDR2 are SNHLY and FYNNEI.

This clonotype was found a few times. The chain is built from TRBV20-1 and TRBJ2-7; D unclear. This CDR3 has 16 amino acids. Looked up from germline, CDR1 is DFQATT and CDR2 is SNEGSKA (reference sequence). The germline V and J ends were trimmed by 0 bases and 0 bases, with 15 bases remaining between them. The CDR3 protein is CSARDLKDRSSYEQYF. CDR3 in DNA: TGCAGTGCTAGAGATCTCAAGGACCGCAGCTCCTACGAGCAGTACTTC.

This clonotype came up a few times. The J gene is TRBJ2-4, the V gene TRBV18; no definite D call. This CDR3 is built from 12 residues. CDR1 is KGHSH, CDR2 LQKENI, per germline. V shed 1 base and J shed 5 bases, with 3 bases lying between them. This chain's CDR3 is CASSPQENIQYF. The CDR3, as DNA: TGTGCCAGCTCACCACAGGAAAACATTCAGTACTTC.

The V and J genes are TRBV9 and TRBJ1-2, with 8 bases matching TRBD1. Germline V gene lookup returns CDR1 SGDLS and CDR2 YYNGEE. V dropped 3 bases and J dropped 6; count of bases not matched to a gene: 7. The CDR3 totals 14 residues. This CDR3 reads CASSAGTGADGYTF. The CDR3 DNA reads TGTGCCAGCAGCGCGGGGACAGGTGCGGATGGCTACACCTTC.

This clonotype was seen more than once but under ten times. This sequence joins TRBV10-3 and TRBJ2-1; no clear D. The CDR3 consists of 13 residues. Germline V gene sequence: CDR1 ENHRY, CDR2 SYGVKD. Between the trimmed V and J ends, which lost 6 bases and 8 bases, there was a span of 14 bases. Here the CDR3 DNA reads TGTGCCATCAGCTGGTCTATACGGGATGAGCAGTTCTTC. As protein: CAISWSIRDEQFF.

This clonotype was seen at least ten times. The rearrangement joins TRBV12-3 or TRBV12-4 to TRBJ1-6, with no clear D. This CDR3 spans 13 amino acids. Between the trimmed V and J ends, which lost 8 bases and 7 bases, there was a span of 12 bases. The CDR3 reads CASSGFSNSPLHF. The CDR3 nucleotides read TGTGCCAGCTCGGGATTTTCCAATTCACCCCTCCACTTT.

The J gene is TRBJ1-2, the V gene TRBV6-2 or TRBV6-3; D ambiguous. The CDR3 has 12 residues. CDR1 MNHEY and CDR2 SVGEGT come from the germline V gene. V lost 6 bases and J 4 bases, leaving 9 bases between the germline ends. The CDR3 reads CASSHWSYGYTF. The CDR3 nucleotides are TGTGCCAGCAGCCACTGGAGCTATGGCTACACCTTC.

This clonotype has at least ten counts. The chain couples TRBV24-1 to TRBJ2-7, with TRBD1 matching over 12 bases. Germline V gene data show CDR1 as KGHDR and CDR2 as SFDVKD. Unmatched junction bases numbered 5, after V lost 9 bases and J lost 3 bases. The CDR3 totals 14 residues. CDR3 protein: CATRDRGRLYEQYF. CDR3 in DNA: TGTGCCACCCGGGACAGGGGGCGTCTCTACGAGCAGTACTTC.

This clonotype was seen a handful of times. The chain couples TRBV29-1 to TRBJ2-3; D possibly corresponds to TRBD2 (6 bases). V lost 2 bases and J 6 bases, leaving 9 bases between the germline ends. Looked up from germline, CDR1 is SQVTM and CDR2 is ANQGSEA. The CDR3 runs 12 residues. In nucleotides, the CDR3 is TGCAGCGTTGAAACTCGGGGGGATACGCAGTATTTT. It specifies CSVETRGDTQYF.

This clonotype was counted ten times or more. The chain employs TRBV9 and TRBJ1-4, with TRBD1 matching 8 bases. The CDR3 loop spans 16 amino acids. Germline CDR1 is SGDLS and CDR2 is YYNGEE. The V and J ends lost 0 bases and 5 bases, in that order; junction bases with no gene match: 6. The CDR3 is CASSVDQGARNEKLFF. The CDR3 DNA reads as TGTGCCAGCAGCGTAGACCAGGGGGCCAGGAATGAAAAACTGTTTTTT.

The chain links TRBV20-1 to TRBJ2-1; D remains ambiguous. The CDR3 runs to 13 residues. Per the germline V gene, CDR1 is DFQATT and CDR2 is SNEGSKA (reference sequence). V was pared by 3 bases and J by 9 bases, with 15 bases between. In DNA form, the CDR3 reads TGCAGTGCTAGCCCCGAACCTGGCGGTGAGCAGTTCTTC. This gives the protein CSASPEPGGEQFF.

The table lists this clonotype with a few counts. J is TRBJ2-1 and V is TRBV20-1; D possibly corresponds to TRBD1 (5 bases). Germline V lookup: CDR1 DFQATT, CDR2 SNEGSKA (reference sequence). Trimming cost V 2 bases and J 6 bases, with 26 bases left between them. This CDR3 is built from 18 residues. Here the CDR3 reads CSARRFLASGNRGNEQFF. The DNA for the CDR3 is TGCAGTGCTAGAAGATTTTTGGCGTCAGGGAATCGAGGCAATGAGCAGTTCTTC.

Concerning this clonotype: A read error may produce the germline difference seen at one junction end. J is TRBJ2-3 and V is TRBV5-6; 8 bases fit TRBD1. This CDR3 is 15 amino acids long. Germline assignment: CDR1 SGHDT and CDR2 YYEEEE. CDR3 region: CASSFLGQATDTRYF. The CDR3 region has the DNA TGTGCCAGCAGCTTCTTGGGACAGGCCACAGATACGCGGTATTTT.

This clonotype came up many times. V usage is TRBV12-3 or TRBV12-4 and J usage is TRBJ1-1; D uncertain. CDR3 length: 15 residues. Trimming removed 5 bases from V and 5 bases from J, with 18 bases in between. The CDR3 DNA sequence: TGTGCCAGCAGTCCTGATGCGGTGGGCAGGACTGAAGCTTTCTTT. It codes for CASSPDAVGRTEAFF.

This clonotype was detected ten times or more. The rearrangement uses TRBV7-9 and TRBJ2-1; D remains ambiguous. With 2 bases removed from V and 6 bases from J, the gap between germline ends came to 14 bases. Germline loops: CDR1 SEHNR, CDR2 FQNEAQ (reference sequence). This CDR3 has 15 residues. CDR3 in amino acids: CASSLRRSLSNEQFF. DNA of the CDR3: TGTGCCAGCAGCTTACGCAGGTCCCTGAGCAATGAGCAGTTCTTC. The full variable domain, its missing parts supplied by reference TRBV7-9 and TRBJ2-1, is DTGVSQNPRHKITKRGQNVTFRCDPISEHNRLYWYRQTLGQGPEFLTYFQNEAQLEKSRLLSDRFSAERPKGSFSTLEIQRTEQGDSAMYLCASSLRRSLSNEQFFGPGTRLTVL.

The CDR3, as DNA: TGTGCCAGCAGCTTAGGGGCGCAGAATGAAGCTTTCTTT. This encodes CASSLGAQNEAFF. V and J are TRBV7-9 and TRBJ1-1, with no clear D. The ends were cut back, 1 base at V and 7 bases at J, with 10 bases in the middle. Germline lookup yields CDR1 SEHNR and CDR2 FQNEAQ (reference sequence). CDR3 length equals 13 residues.

This clonotype appeared many times. The chain joins TRBV9 to TRBJ1-1, with unresolved D. Trimming stripped 3 bases from V and 0 bases from J, with 6 bases between. There are 13 residues in the CDR3. Germline CDR1 reads SGDLS; CDR2 reads YYNGEE. In DNA, the CDR3 is TGTGCCAGCAGCGAAGGAGTGAACACTGAAGCTTTCTTT. It translates to CASSEGVNTEAFF.

The chain joins TRBV10-3 to TRBJ1-3, with D hard to call. Germline V gives CDR1 ENHRY, CDR2 SYGVKD. The V and J ends lost 4 bases and 1 base respectively, with 14 bases between them. This CDR3 is 16 amino acids long. The CDR3 bases are TGTGCCATCAGTGCCCCCGACACCTATTCTGGAAACACCATATATTTT. Translated: CAISAPDTYSGNTIYF.

This clonotype was counted only a few times. The genes are TRBV6-2 or TRBV6-3 and TRBJ1-3; D unclear. CDR1 MNHEY and CDR2 SVGEGT come from the germline V gene. The V gene lost 6 bases and the J gene lost 2 bases, with 11 bases spanning the gap. This CDR3 contains 14 residues. CDR3 region: CASSWATTGNTIYF. The CDR3 nucleotides read TGTGCCAGCAGCTGGGCTACGACTGGAAACACCATATATTTT.

This clonotype was seen only a few times. This chain uses TRBV20-1 with TRBJ2-2; D ambiguous. This CDR3 has 15 residues. Germline lookup yields CDR1 DFQATT and CDR2 SNEGSKA (reference sequence). Trimming took off 0 bases at V and 4 bases at J, with 12 bases between the two ends. CDR3: CSARDLYGSTGELFF. The CDR3 DNA is TGCAGTGCTAGAGATCTCTATGGGTCCACCGGGGAGCTGTTTTTT.

Only a few counts were recorded for this clonotype. J is TRBJ2-5 and V is TRBV20-1, with a weak D call TRBD1 (7 bases). Germline assignment: CDR1 DFQATT and CDR2 SNEGSKA (reference sequence). This CDR3 is 17 amino acids long. The ends were cut back, 5 bases at V and 2 bases at J, with 24 bases in the middle. The CDR3 DNA reads TGCAGTGCTCGCATTATATCGGTACAGGGGACTCAAGAGACCCAGTACTTC. Translating gives CSARIISVQGTQETQYF.

This rearrangement joins TRBV7-9 to TRBJ2-3; perhaps TRBD1 as D (5 bases). This CDR3 contains 14 residues. Deletions cut 2 bases from V and 5 bases from J, with 11 bases between. Germline-derived CDR1 and CDR2 are SEHNR and FQNEAQ (reference sequence). CDR3 DNA sequence: TGTGCCAGCAGCTTAATCTCAGGGAAAGATACGCAGTATTTT. This sequence encodes CASSLISGKDTQYF.

This clonotype showed up many times. The chain links TRBV5-5 to TRBJ2-7; TRBD1 might be the D (5 bases). CDR1 and CDR2 from the germline V gene are SGHKS and YYEKEE (reference sequence). There are 14 residues in the CDR3. Deletions cut 4 bases from V and 1 base from J, with 12 bases between. CDR3 protein: CASSLQGSSYEQYF. In DNA form, the CDR3 reads TGTGCCAGCAGCCTCCAGGGTTCTTCCTACGAGCAGTACTTC.

This clonotype has more than one count but fewer than ten. The chain joins TRBV7-4 to TRBJ2-7; 12 nucleotides line up with TRBD1. J was trimmed by 4 bases and V by 5 bases; bases with no gene match: 12. Germline V gives CDR1 SGHVT, CDR2 SQSDAQ. This CDR3 has 17 amino acids. The CDR3 region is CASSPFRDRGRIYEQYF. The CDR3 DNA reads TGTGCCAGCAGCCCCTTCAGGGACAGGGGGCGCATATACGAGCAGTACTTC.

This clonotype was counted ten times or more. The V call is TRBV12-3 or TRBV12-4, the J call TRBJ2-1; no reliable D call. Trimming took 5 bases from V and 10 from J, leaving 12 bases between them. CDR3 length: 12 amino acids. DNA for the CDR3: TGTGCCAGCAGTCGCTCCGGCCTCGAGCAGTTCTTC. Protein: CASSRSGLEQFF.

This clonotype occurred many times. The chain is built from TRBV28 and TRBJ2-7; D uncertain. The CDR3 has 13 amino acids. Per germline, CDR1 MDHEN and CDR2 SYDVKM. V dropped 5 bases and J dropped 9 bases, with 17 bases sitting between them. This chain's CDR3 is CASSPGVGRRQYF. The CDR3 DNA reads TGTGCCAGCAGTCCCGGTGTTGGGCGCAGGCAGTACTTC.

This clonotype was detected ten times or more. This chain links TRBV6-2 or TRBV6-3 with TRBJ2-2, with D hard to call. The germline gives CDR1 MNHEY, CDR2 SVGEGT. The CDR3 sequence is 14 residues long. Deletions cut 5 bases from V and 2 bases from J, with 9 bases between. The CDR3 nucleotides are TGTGCCAGCAGTAAAATGCTAAACACCGGGGAGCTGTTTTTT. Its translation is CASSKMLNTGELFF.

This clonotype came up a few times. V usage is TRBV7-2 and J usage is TRBJ2-5; 8 bases are shared with TRBD2. The germline CDR1 and CDR2 sequences are SGHTA and FQGNSA. With 5 bases clipped from V and 0 bases from J, the junction kept 11 bases outside the gene matches. This CDR3 contains 17 residues. The CDR3 bases are TGTGCCAGCAGCCCAGGCCTGCGACTAGCGAACCAAGAGACCCAGTACTTC. Its protein is CASSPGLRLANQETQYF.

In this sample, this clonotype turned up many times. The genes are TRBV12-3 or TRBV12-4 and TRBJ2-7; 7 bases fit TRBD1. The length of the CDR3 is 16 residues. Trimming cost V 6 bases and J 1 base; bases outside gene matches: 12. The chain's CDR3 is CASSRYDRDRSYEQYF. The CDR3 DNA reads as TGTGCCAGCAGCCGATACGACAGGGATAGGTCCTACGAGCAGTACTTC.

This clonotype was counted between two and nine times. V and J are TRBV27 and TRBJ2-7; 15 nucleotides agree with TRBD2. CDR1 is MNHEY and CDR2 is SMNVEV in the germline V gene (reference sequence). This CDR3 spans 16 amino acids. Unmatched junction bases numbered 5, after V lost 3 bases and J lost 5 bases. The CDR3 DNA is TGTGCCAGCAGTTTCCTGGGGACTAGCGGGAGGAACGAGCAGTACTTC. Translation: CASSFLGTSGRNEQYF.